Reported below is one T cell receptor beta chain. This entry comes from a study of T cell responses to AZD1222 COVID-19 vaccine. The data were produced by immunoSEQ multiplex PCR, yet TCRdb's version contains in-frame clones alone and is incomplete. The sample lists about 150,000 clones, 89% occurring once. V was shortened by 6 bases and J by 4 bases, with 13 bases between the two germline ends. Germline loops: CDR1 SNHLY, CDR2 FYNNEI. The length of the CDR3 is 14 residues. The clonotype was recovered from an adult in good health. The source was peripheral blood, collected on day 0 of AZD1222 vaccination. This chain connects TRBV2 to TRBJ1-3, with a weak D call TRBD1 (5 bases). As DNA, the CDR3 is TGTGCCAGCAGAAACCAGGGTGGCGGAAACACCATATATTTT. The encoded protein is CASRNQGGGNTIYF. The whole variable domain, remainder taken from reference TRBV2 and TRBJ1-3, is EPEVTQTPSHQVTQMGQEVILRCVPISNHLYFYWYRQILGQKVEFLVSFYNNEISEKSEIFDDQFSVERPDGSNFTLKIRSTKLEDSAMYFCASRNQGGGNTIYFGEGSWLTVV.